These T cell receptor beta chains were read from a single sample in a study of blood T cells in healthy people across ages. TCRdb reprocessed the 5' RACE reads with MiXCR, giving one entry per CDR3 protein. Of around 1,000,000 distinct CDR3 sequences in the sample, around 25% were seen once. Another study also made use of these data, one on T cells of mothers and their children.

Sequenced: blood. Every receptor here comes from a girl aged 2 to 9 in good health. Both conserved end residues are part of each CDR3. Fields, in order: D gene, clone size, J gene, V gene, CDR3 DNA, CDR3 protein. The D gene is left open where the match is weak. Not all rows give a size; the values are once, few, many and, for expanded clones, a class.

d_call: NA; clone_size: NA; j_call: TRBJ2-7; v_call: TRBV20-1; cdr3_nt: TGCAGTGCAAACGGACTGGGAGAGCAGTACTTC; cdr3_aa: CSANGLGEQYF
d_call: TRBD1; clone_size: few; j_call: TRBJ2-7; v_call: TRBV12-5; cdr3_nt: TGTGCTAGTGGTATCCCGTGGACAGGGGACGAGCAGTACTTC; cdr3_aa: CASGIPWTGDEQYF
d_call: NA; clone_size: NA; j_call: TRBJ1-4; v_call: TRBV7-9; cdr3_nt: TGTGCCAGCAGCCCGGAAGGGAGGGGAGGCGAAAAACTGTTTTTT; cdr3_aa: CASSPEGRGGEKLFF
d_call: NA; clone_size: NA; j_call: TRBJ1-1; v_call: TRBV13; cdr3_nt: TGTGCCAGCAGCCCCCAGTTCACTGAAGCTTTCTTT; cdr3_aa: CASSPQFTEAFF
d_call: NA; clone_size: NA; j_call: TRBJ1-4; v_call: TRBV12-3/TRBV12-4; cdr3_nt: TGTGCCAGCAGTTTCGGGGGGCGGATGGATGAAAAACTGTTTTTT; cdr3_aa: CASSFGGRMDEKLFF
d_call: NA; clone_size: NA; j_call: TRBJ2-5; v_call: TRBV5-1; cdr3_nt: TGCGCCAGCAAAAACCAGGTTGGGGGAATTGAGACCCAGTACTTC; cdr3_aa: CASKNQVGGIETQYF
d_call: NA; clone_size: many; j_call: TRBJ2-5; v_call: TRBV29-1; cdr3_nt: TGCAGCGCAGGACGGGGGCGGGGGAAAGAGACCCAGTACTTC; cdr3_aa: CSAGRGRGKETQYF
d_call: NA; clone_size: NA; j_call: TRBJ2-2; v_call: TRBV27; cdr3_nt: TGTGCCAGCAGTGCATCCCGGGAGTCCGGGGAGCTGTTTTTT; cdr3_aa: CASSASRESGELFF
d_call: NA; clone_size: NA; j_call: TRBJ2-5; v_call: TRBV4-3; cdr3_nt: TGCGCCAGCAGCCAAGGCCTGGGGGCGCAAGAGACCCAGTACTTC; cdr3_aa: CASSQGLGAQETQYF
d_call: NA; clone_size: NA; j_call: TRBJ2-4; v_call: TRBV24-1; cdr3_nt: TGTGCCACCTCCACTGGTGACATTCAGTACTTC; cdr3_aa: CATSTGDIQYF
d_call: NA; clone_size: few; j_call: TRBJ1-1; v_call: TRBV27; cdr3_nt: TGTGCCAGCAGTCGTGTTTGGCAGGGGAACACTGAAGCTTTCTTT; cdr3_aa: CASSRVWQGNTEAFF
d_call: NA; clone_size: NA; j_call: TRBJ1-1; v_call: TRBV12-5; cdr3_nt: TGTGCTAGTGGTTTGAAACCCACTGAAGCTTTCTTT; cdr3_aa: CASGLKPTEAFF
d_call: NA; clone_size: few; j_call: TRBJ2-7; v_call: TRBV20-1; cdr3_nt: TGCAGTGCTAGAGATCCGTGGGCCTACGAGCAGTACTTC; cdr3_aa: CSARDPWAYEQYF
d_call: NA; clone_size: few; j_call: TRBJ2-3; v_call: TRBV29-1; cdr3_nt: TGCAGCGTTGTGTGGACTAACATAATCGGGGATACGCAGTATTTT; cdr3_aa: CSVVWTNIIGDTQYF
d_call: NA; clone_size: NA; j_call: TRBJ2-3; v_call: TRBV5-1; cdr3_nt: TGCGCCAGCAGCTGGACATCTACCACAGATACGCAGTATTTT; cdr3_aa: CASSWTSTTDTQYF
d_call: NA; clone_size: few; j_call: TRBJ1-5; v_call: TRBV24-1; cdr3_nt: TGTGCCACCAGTGATTCAACAGGGTTCGGACAGCCCCAGCATTTT; cdr3_aa: CATSDSTGFGQPQHF
d_call: NA; clone_size: NA; j_call: TRBJ2-1; v_call: TRBV14; cdr3_nt: TGTGCCAGCAGCCCGATCCAAGGGGGCAATGAGCAGTTCTTC; cdr3_aa: CASSPIQGGNEQFF
d_call: NA; clone_size: NA; j_call: TRBJ2-3; v_call: TRBV12-3/TRBV12-4; cdr3_nt: TGTGCCAGCGGCCCGTCGGGGGTAAGAGGGCCCTGGGATACGCAGTATTTT; cdr3_aa: CASGPSGVRGPWDTQYF
d_call: NA; clone_size: few; j_call: TRBJ1-3; v_call: TRBV5-1; cdr3_nt: TGCGCCAGCGGCAGAGGGGCTATGAAGAATGAGGACACCATATATTTT; cdr3_aa: CASGRGAMKNEDTIYF
d_call: NA; clone_size: few; j_call: TRBJ1-2; v_call: TRBV7-2; cdr3_nt: TGTGCCAGCAGCTTAGCGCATAGAGAGAGTGGCTACACCTTC; cdr3_aa: CASSLAHRESGYTF
d_call: NA; clone_size: once; j_call: TRBJ1-2; v_call: TRBV12-3/TRBV12-4; cdr3_nt: TGTGCCAGCAGTGGGTCCACAGGGAACTATGGCTACACCTTC; cdr3_aa: CASSGSTGNYGYTF
d_call: TRBD1; clone_size: few; j_call: TRBJ1-5; v_call: TRBV12-3/TRBV12-4; cdr3_nt: TGTGCCAGCAGTGTCAGGGGGCTGAGCAATCAGCCCCAGCATTTT; cdr3_aa: CASSVRGLSNQPQHF
d_call: NA; clone_size: NA; j_call: TRBJ2-5; v_call: TRBV15; cdr3_nt: TGTGCCACCAGCAGAGAGGGGACCCAGTACTTC; cdr3_aa: CATSREGTQYF
d_call: TRBD2; clone_size: NA; j_call: TRBJ2-1; v_call: TRBV7-9; cdr3_nt: TGTGCCAGCATCCCCCCGGCTAGCGGGGAAAATGAGCAGTTCTTC; cdr3_aa: CASIPPASGENEQFF
d_call: NA; clone_size: NA; j_call: TRBJ2-1; v_call: TRBV12-3/TRBV12-4; cdr3_nt: TGTGCCAGCAGACCGGGGGACAGCGGGGTTGAGCAGTTCTTC; cdr3_aa: CASRPGDSGVEQFF
d_call: NA; clone_size: NA; j_call: TRBJ1-4; v_call: TRBV20-1; cdr3_nt: TGCAGTGCTAGTTTAGGATTATTTGAAAAACTGTTTTTT; cdr3_aa: CSASLGLFEKLFF
d_call: NA; clone_size: NA; j_call: TRBJ1-6; v_call: TRBV7-9; cdr3_nt: TGTGCCAGCAGAGAAACCAACTATAATTCACCCCTCCACTTT; cdr3_aa: CASRETNYNSPLHF